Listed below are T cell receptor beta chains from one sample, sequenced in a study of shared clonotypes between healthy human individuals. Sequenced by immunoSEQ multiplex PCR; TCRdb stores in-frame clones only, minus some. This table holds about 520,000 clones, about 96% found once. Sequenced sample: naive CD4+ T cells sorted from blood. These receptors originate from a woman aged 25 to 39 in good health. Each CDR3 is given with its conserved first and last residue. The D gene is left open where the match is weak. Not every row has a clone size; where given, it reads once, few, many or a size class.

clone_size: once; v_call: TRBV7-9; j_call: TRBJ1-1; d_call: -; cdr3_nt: TGTGCCAGCAGATCCGGGACTGAAGCTTTCTTT; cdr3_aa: CASRSGTEAFF
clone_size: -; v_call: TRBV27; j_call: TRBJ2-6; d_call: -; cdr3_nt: TGTGCCAGCAGTCGGGATTACCAGAGTTCAGGGGCCAACGTCCTGACTTTC; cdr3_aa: CASSRDYQSSGANVLTF
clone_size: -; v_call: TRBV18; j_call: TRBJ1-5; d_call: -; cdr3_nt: TGTGCCAGCTCACGTAACAGAGATAGCAATCAGCCCCAGCATTTT; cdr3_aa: CASSRNRDSNQPQHF
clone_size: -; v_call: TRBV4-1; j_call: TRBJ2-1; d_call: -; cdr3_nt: TGCGCCAGCAGCGGGAACCCCAGCTCCTACAATGAGCAGTTCTTC; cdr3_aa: CASSGNPSSYNEQFF
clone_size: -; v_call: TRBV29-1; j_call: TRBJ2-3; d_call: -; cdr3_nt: TGCAGCCCTAGGGTGTTCAAGAGCACAGATACGCAGTATTTT; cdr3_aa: CSPRVFKSTDTQYF
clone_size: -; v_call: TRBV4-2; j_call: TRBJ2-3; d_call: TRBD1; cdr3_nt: TGTGCCAGCAGCCTGGGACAGGGGGCATTATCAGATACGCAGTATTTT; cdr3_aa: CASSLGQGALSDTQYF
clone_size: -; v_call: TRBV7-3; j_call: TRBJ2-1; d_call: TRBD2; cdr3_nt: TGTGCCAGCAGCCGCAATAGCGGGAGAGGTTATGAGCAGTTCTTC; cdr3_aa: CASSRNSGRGYEQFF
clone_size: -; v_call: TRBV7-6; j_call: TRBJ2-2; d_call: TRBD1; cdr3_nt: TGTGCCAGCAGCTTAGTGGGACAGGGGCTTGCCGGGGAGCTGTTTTTT; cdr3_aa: CASSLVGQGLAGELFF
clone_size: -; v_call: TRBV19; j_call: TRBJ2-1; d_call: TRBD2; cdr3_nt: TGTGCCAGTAGGAAGGGACTAGCCATGCTTGACAATGAGCAGTTCTTC; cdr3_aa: CASRKGLAMLDNEQFF
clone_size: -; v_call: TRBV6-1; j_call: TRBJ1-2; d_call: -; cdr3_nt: TGTGCCACAAACCGACGGGACTATGGCTACACCTTC; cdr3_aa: CATNRRDYGYTF
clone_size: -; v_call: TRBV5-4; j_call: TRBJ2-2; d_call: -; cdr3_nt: TGTGCCAGCAGCCCGGGAGCAGGGATAACCGGGGAGCTGTTTTTT; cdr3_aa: CASSPGAGITGELFF
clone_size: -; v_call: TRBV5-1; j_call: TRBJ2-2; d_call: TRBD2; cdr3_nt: TGCGCCAGCAGCTTTTCAGTAATCACTAGCGGGGGAACCGGGGAGCTGTTTTTT; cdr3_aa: CASSFSVITSGGTGELFF
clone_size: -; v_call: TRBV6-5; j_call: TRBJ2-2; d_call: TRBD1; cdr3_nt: TGTGCCAGCAGTTACTCTGACAGGGGCACCGGGGAGCTGTTTTTT; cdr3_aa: CASSYSDRGTGELFF
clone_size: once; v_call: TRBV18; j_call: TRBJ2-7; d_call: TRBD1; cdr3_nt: TGTGCCAGCTCACCATCAACCGTAGGGACAGGGTACGAGCAGTACTTC; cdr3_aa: CASSPSTVGTGYEQYF
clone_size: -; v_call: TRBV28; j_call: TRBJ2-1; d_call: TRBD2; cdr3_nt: TGTGCCAGCAGACAACCGGGACTAGGCTACAATGAGCAGTTCTTC; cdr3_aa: CASRQPGLGYNEQFF
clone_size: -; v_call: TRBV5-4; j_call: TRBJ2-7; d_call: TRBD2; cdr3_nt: TGTGCCAGCAGCTTGGCACTAGCGGGAGGCGAGCAGTACTTC; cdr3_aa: CASSLALAGGEQYF
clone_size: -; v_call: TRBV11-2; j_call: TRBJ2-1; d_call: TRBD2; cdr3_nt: TGTGCCAGCAGCTTAGTTTTTAGGGCTAGCGGGAGAAGAGGGGAGCAGTTCTTC; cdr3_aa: CASSLVFRASGRRGEQFF
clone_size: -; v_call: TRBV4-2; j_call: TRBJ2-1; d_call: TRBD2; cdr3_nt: TGTGCCAGCAGCCCGTCAGGGCTAGCGGAAAACAATGAGCAGTTCTTC; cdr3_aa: CASSPSGLAENNEQFF
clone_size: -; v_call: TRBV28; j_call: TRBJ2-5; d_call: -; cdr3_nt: TGTGCCAGCAGCCGCGGGGGCAACCAAGAGACCCAGTACTTC; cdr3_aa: CASSRGGNQETQYF
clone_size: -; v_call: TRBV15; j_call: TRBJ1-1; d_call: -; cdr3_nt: TGTGCCACCAGCAGAGGAAGGGGGTACAATGAAGCTTTCTTT; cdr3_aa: CATSRGRGYNEAFF
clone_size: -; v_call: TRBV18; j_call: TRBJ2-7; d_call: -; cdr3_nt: TGTGCCAGCTCACCTTCGAGTCTCAACTACGAGCAGTACTTC; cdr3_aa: CASSPSSLNYEQYF
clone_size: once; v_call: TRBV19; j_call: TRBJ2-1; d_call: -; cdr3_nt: TGTGCCAGTAGTATAGACGGGGACATCCGCTCCTACAATGAGCAGTTCTTC; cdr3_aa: CASSIDGDIRSYNEQFF
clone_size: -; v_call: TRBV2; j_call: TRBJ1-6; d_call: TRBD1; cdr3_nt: TGTGCCAGCAGTCCTAGGACAGGGGTCAATTCACCCCTCCACTTT; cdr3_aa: CASSPRTGVNSPLHF
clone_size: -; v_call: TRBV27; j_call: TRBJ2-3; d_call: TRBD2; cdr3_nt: TGTGCCAGCAGTCCCCTAGCGGGAGGAGGCACAGATACGCAGTATTTT; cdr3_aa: CASSPLAGGGTDTQYF
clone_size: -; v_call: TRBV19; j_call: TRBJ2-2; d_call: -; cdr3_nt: TGTGCCAGTAGTATCGCAGGCCTAAACACCGGGGAGCTGTTTTTT; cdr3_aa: CASSIAGLNTGELFF
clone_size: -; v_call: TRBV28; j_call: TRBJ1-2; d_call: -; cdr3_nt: TGTGCCAGCAGTCCCGTGGGGGATGTTTATGGCTACACCTTC; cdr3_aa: CASSPVGDVYGYTF
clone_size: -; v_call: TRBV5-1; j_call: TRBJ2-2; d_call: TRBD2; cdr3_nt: TGCGCCAGCAGCATCGTAGGACTAGCGAAATATGCCGGGGAGCTGTTTTTT; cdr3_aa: CASSIVGLAKYAGELFF
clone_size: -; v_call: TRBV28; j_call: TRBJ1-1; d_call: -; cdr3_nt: TGTGCCAGCACATTCGGGGGGAGGCCTGAAGCTTTCTTT; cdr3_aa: CASTFGGRPEAFF
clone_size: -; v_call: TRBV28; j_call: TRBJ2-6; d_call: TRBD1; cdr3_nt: TGTGCCAGCACCTCACTACAGGGGATGAGCTCTGGGGCCAACGTCCTGACTTTC; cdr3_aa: CASTSLQGMSSGANVLTF
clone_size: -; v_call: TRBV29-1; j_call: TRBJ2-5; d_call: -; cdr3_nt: TGCAGCGTTGATTCGTCAGGGTATAGGGAGACCCAGTACTTC; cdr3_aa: CSVDSSGYRETQYF
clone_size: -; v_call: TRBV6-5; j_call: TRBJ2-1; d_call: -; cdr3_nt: TGTGCCAGCAGTTACACTTTAAATGCTGAGCAGTTCTTC; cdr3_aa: CASSYTLNAEQFF
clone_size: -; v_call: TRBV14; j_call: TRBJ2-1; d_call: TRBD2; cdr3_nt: TGTGCCAGCAGCCAAGGCCACATGTCTGGACTAGCGGGACCTTACAATGAGCAGTTCTTC; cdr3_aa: CASSQGHMSGLAGPYNEQFF
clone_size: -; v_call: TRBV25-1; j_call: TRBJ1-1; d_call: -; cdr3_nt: TGTGCCAGCAGTGACACAGGGTACACTGAAGCTTTCTTT; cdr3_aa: CASSDTGYTEAFF
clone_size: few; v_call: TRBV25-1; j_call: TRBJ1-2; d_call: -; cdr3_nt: TGTGCCAGCACCTCCACGGACAGCTACACCTTC; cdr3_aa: CASTSTDSYTF
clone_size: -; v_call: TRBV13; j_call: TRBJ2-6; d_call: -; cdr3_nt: TGTGCCAGCAGCCGAAACATGGCCTCGGTCTCTGGGGCCAACGTCCTGACTTTC; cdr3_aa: CASSRNMASVSGANVLTF
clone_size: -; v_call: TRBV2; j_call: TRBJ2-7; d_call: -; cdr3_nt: TGTGCCAGCAGTGAAGCGTGGACCTACGAGCAGTACTTC; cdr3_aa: CASSEAWTYEQYF
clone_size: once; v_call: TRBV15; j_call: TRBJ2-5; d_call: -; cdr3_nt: TGTGCCACCAGCAGAACAATCGGGACTACCAGGGGAGAGACCCAGTACTTC; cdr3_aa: CATSRTIGTTRGETQYF
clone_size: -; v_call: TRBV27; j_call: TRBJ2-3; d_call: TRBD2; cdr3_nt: TGTGCCAGCAGTTTGGCCGGGACTAGCGGGGTTACAGATACGCAGTATTTT; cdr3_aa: CASSLAGTSGVTDTQYF
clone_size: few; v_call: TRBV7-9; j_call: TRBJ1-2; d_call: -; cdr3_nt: TGTGCCAGCAGCTCCCCTCGGGGCGCGGACTATGGCTACACCTTC; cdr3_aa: CASSSPRGADYGYTF
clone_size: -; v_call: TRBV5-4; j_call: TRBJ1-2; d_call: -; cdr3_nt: TGTGCCAGCAGCGGGGCCAGCTATGGCTACACCTTC; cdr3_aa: CASSGASYGYTF
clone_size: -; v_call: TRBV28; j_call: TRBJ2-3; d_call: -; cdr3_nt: TGTGCCAGCAGTTTTCCGGGCTCCACAGATACGCAGTATTTT; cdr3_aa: CASSFPGSTDTQYF
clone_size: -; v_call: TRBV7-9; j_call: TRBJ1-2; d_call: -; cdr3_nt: TGTGCCAGCACCCCCAGACTCGAGACACTAGGCTACACCTTC; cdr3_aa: CASTPRLETLGYTF
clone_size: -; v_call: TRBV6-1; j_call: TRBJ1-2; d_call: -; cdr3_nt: TGTGCCAGCAGTGAAGGAGCCCACTATGGCTACACCTTC; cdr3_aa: CASSEGAHYGYTF
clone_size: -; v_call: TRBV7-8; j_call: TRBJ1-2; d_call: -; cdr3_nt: TGTGCCAGCAGCTTACAGGCAGGGGCTGGCTATGGCTACACCTTC; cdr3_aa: CASSLQAGAGYGYTF
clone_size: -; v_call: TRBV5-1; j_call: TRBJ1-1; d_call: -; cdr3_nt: TGCGCCAGCAGCGATAGGGGGACCACTGAAGCTTTCTTT; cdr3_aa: CASSDRGTTEAFF
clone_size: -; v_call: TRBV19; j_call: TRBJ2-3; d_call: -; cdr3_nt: TGTGCCAGTAGTATTACAGGGGGAGGGGATACGCAGTATTTT; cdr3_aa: CASSITGGGDTQYF
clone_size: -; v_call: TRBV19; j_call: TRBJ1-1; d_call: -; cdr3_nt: TGTGCCAGTTGGACACCCAACACTGAAGCTTTCTTT; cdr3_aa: CASWTPNTEAFF
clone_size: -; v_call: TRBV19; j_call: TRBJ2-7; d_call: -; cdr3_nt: TGTGCCAGTAGTATAGATCCCTCGGCTCTCGGGGAGCAGTACTTC; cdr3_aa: CASSIDPSALGEQYF
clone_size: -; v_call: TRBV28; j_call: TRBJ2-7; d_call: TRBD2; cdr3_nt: TGTGCCAGCAGTTTATGGATGACTAGCGGCAACGAGCAGTACTTC; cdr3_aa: CASSLWMTSGNEQYF
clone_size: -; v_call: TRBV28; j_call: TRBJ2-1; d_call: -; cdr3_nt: TGTGCCAGCAGTATTAGGGCTTGGCTCAACAACAATGAGCAGTTCTTC; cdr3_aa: CASSIRAWLNNNEQFF
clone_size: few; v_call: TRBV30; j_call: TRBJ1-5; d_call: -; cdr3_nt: TGTGCCTGGAGTACCGGCGCCAATCAGCCCCAGCATTTT; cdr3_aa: CAWSTGANQPQHF
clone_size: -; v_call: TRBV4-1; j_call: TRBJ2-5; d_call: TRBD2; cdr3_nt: TGCGCCAGCAGCCAAGTAGCGGGAGGTTCATTGGGAGAGACCCAGTACTTC; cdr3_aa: CASSQVAGGSLGETQYF
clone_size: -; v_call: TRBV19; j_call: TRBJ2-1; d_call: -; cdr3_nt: TGTGCCAGTAGTATGGCTCGTTTCTCCTACAATGAGCAGTTCTTC; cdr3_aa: CASSMARFSYNEQFF
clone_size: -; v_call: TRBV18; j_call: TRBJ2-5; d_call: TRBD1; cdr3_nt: TGTGCCAGCTCACCTCGGACAGGATCGGGTGAGACCCAGTACTTC; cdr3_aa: CASSPRTGSGETQYF